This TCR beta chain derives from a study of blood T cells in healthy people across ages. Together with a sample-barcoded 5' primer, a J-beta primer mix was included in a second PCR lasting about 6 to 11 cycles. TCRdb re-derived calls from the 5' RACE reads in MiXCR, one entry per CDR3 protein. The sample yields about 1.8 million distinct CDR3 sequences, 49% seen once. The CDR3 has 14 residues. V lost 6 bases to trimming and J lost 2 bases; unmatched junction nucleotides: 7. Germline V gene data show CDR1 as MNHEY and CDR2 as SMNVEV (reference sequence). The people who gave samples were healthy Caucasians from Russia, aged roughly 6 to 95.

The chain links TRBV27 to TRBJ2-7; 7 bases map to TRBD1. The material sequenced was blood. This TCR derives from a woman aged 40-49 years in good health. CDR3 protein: CASRVRDRPYEQYF. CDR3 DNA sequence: TGTGCCAGCAGGGTCCGGGACAGACCCTACGAGCAGTACTTC.